Following are 27 T cell receptor beta chains from one sample sequenced in a study of T cells in Graves' hyperthyroidism and ophthalmopathy. Amplification of TCR beta CDR3 regions used RNA as the template. During a first-round RT-PCR of the TCR CDR3, the HTBI primer set was used. Using its own MiXCR run on the multiplex PCR reads, TCRdb lists one record per CDR3 protein. Of 500,000 to 600,000 distinct CDR3 sequences in the sample, under 60% are singletons; the top ten hold about 8.3%. Sequencing was carried out using peripheral blood or thyroid tissue (not recorded which). These receptors were collected from a woman aged 18-30 years with Graves' hyperthyroidism.

V usage is TRBV12-3 or TRBV12-4 and J usage is TRBJ1-2; 9 bases are a match to TRBD1. Germline trimming cut 5 bases from V and 8 bases from J; bases unmatched to any gene: 9. The CDR3 extends over 14 amino acids. This CDR3 reads CASSKIQGTGGYTF. The CDR3 region has the DNA TGTGCCAGCAGTAAGATCCAAGGGACAGGGGGCTACACCTTC.

In this sample, this clonotype turned up many times. The rearrangement links TRBV29-1 to TRBJ1-2; weak D call: TRBD1 (5 bases). CDR3 length equals 16 residues. Germline CDR1 is SQVTM and CDR2 is ANQGSEA. The germline V and J ends were trimmed by 0 bases and 3 bases, with 17 bases remaining between them. The CDR3 loop reads CSVEDITGRGHYGYTF. The CDR3 DNA reads as TGCAGCGTTGAAGATATTACAGGTCGAGGGCACTATGGCTACACCTTC. Full variable domain (rest looked up from reference TRBV29-1 and TRBJ1-2): SAVISQKPSRDICQRGTSLTIQCQVDSQVTMMFWYRQQPGQSLTLIATANQGSEATYESGFVIDKFPISRPNLTFSTLTVSNMSPEDSSIYLCSVEDITGRGHYGYTFGSGTRLTVV.

This clonotype was counted at least ten times. This chain uses TRBV12-3 or TRBV12-4 with TRBJ2-7; tentatively, D is TRBD2 (6 bases). V was trimmed by 6 bases and J by 6 bases, leaving 12 bases between them. This CDR3 region has 12 residues. The CDR3 nucleotides read TGTGCCAGCAGGCGACTAGGTGGCGAGCAGTACTTC. As protein: CASRRLGGEQYF.

This clonotype was counted at least ten times. The CDR3 bases are TGTGCCAGCAGCCGCGGGCCGAACACTGAAGCTTTCTTT. Amino acids: CASSRGPNTEAFF. The V gene is TRBV7-9, the J gene TRBJ1-1; D is unresolved. The CDR3 contains 13 residues. The ends were cut back, 5 bases at V and 1 base at J, with 8 bases in the middle. Germline values: CDR1 SEHNR, CDR2 FQNEAQ (reference sequence).

The chain has TRBV20-1 and TRBJ2-1, with D possibly being TRBD1 or TRBD2 (5 bases each). From germline, CDR1 is DFQATT and CDR2 SNEGSKA (reference sequence). The CDR3 contains 14 residues. The V gene lost 0 bases and the J gene lost 4 bases, with 10 bases spanning the gap. CDR3 in amino acids: CSARDGDGYNEQFF. CDR3 sequence (DNA): TGCAGTGCTAGAGATGGGGACGGATACAATGAGCAGTTCTTC.

This clonotype appeared many times. The CDR3 spells CASSLKSTGRETQYF. The CDR3 DNA reads as TGTGCCAGCAGCTTGAAGTCGACAGGTAGAGAGACCCAGTACTTC. The rearrangement joins TRBV5-8 to TRBJ2-5, with TRBD1 as a possible D gene (6 bases). Germline V gene data show CDR1 as SGHTS and CDR2 as YDEGEE. This CDR3 is built from 15 residues. Trimming removed 1 base at V and 4 bases at J, with 14 bases between.

In this sample, this clonotype turned up many times. The CDR3 region is CASSTRQAGNTIYF. The CDR3 DNA reads as TGTGCCAGCAGCACCCGACAAGCAGGAAACACCATATATTTT. The rearrangement joins TRBV7-2 to TRBJ1-3; unclear D gene. The germline V and J ends were trimmed by 5 bases and 4 bases, with 12 bases remaining between them. This CDR3 has 14 amino acids. Germline lookup yields CDR1 SGHTA and CDR2 FQGNSA.

A word on this clonotype: A much larger clone lies a single base off, so this may be a read error. This chain links TRBV2 with TRBJ1-1, with 10 positions matching TRBD1. The germline CDR1 and CDR2 sequences are SNHLY and FYNNEI. The CDR3 spans 15 residues. The CDR3 nucleotides read TGTGCCAGCAGTTGGACAGGGGGGCTACGGACTGGAGCTTTCTTT. Amino acids: CASSWTGGLRTGAFF. Looking up the rest from reference TRBV2 and TRBJ1-1 gives the full variable domain: EPEVTQTPSHQVTQMGQEVILRCVPISNHLYFYWYRQILGQKVEFLVSFYNNEISEKSEIFDDQFSVERPDGSNFTLKIRSTKLEDSAMYFCASSWTGGLRTGAFFGQGTRLTVV.

There are many counts of this clonotype. The rearrangement links TRBV29-1 to TRBJ2-7; TRBD1 agrees at 7 bases. Germline assignment: CDR1 SQVTM and CDR2 ANQGSEA. This CDR3 has 12 residues. Unmatched junction bases numbered 6, after V lost 6 bases and J lost 4 bases. The CDR3, as DNA: TGCAGCGTCAGGGGGAATGTTTACGAGCAGTACTTC. It translates to CSVRGNVYEQYF.

This clonotype was detected many times. The V call is TRBV19, the J call TRBJ1-4; 7 bases line up with TRBD1. Germline V gene sequence: CDR1 LNHDA, CDR2 SQIVND (reference sequence). Trimming cost V 4 bases and J 6 bases; bases outside gene matches: 8. The CDR3 covers 15 residues. CDR3 sequence: CASSTVTTGDEKLFF. The CDR3 DNA reads as TGTGCCAGTAGTACCGTTACCACAGGGGATGAAAAACTGTTTTTT.

The V call is TRBV7-2, the J call TRBJ1-2; 12 nucleotides match TRBD1. The CDR3 spans 18 residues. V lost 2 bases to trimming and J lost 2 bases; unmatched junction nucleotides: 9. Germline V gene sequence: CDR1 SGHTA, CDR2 FQGNSA. The CDR3 DNA is TGTGCCAGCAGCTTACCGCGGGACAGGGGGCGCGTAAACTATGGCTACACCTTC. Protein: CASSLPRDRGRVNYGYTF.

V usage is TRBV2 and J usage is TRBJ1-5; 7 positions agree with TRBD1. This CDR3 region has 15 residues. V was pared by 6 bases and J by 11 bases, with 16 bases of the junction left unmatched. CDR1 and CDR2 (germline): SNHLY, FYNNEI. CDR3 residues: CASSRQGGNQETQHF. The CDR3 nucleotides read TGTGCCAGCAGCAGACAGGGAGGCAATCAAGAGACCCAGCATTTT.

The sample holds a few counts of this clonotype. The rearrangement uses TRBV27 and TRBJ1-1; TRBD1 aligns across 8 bases. V gave up 7 bases and J gave up 4 bases; unmatched junction bases: 11. Germline V CDR1 and CDR2: MNHEY, SMNVEV (reference sequence). The CDR3 extends over 15 amino acids. CDR3 protein: CASTDSTGGGTEAFF. DNA for the CDR3: TGTGCCAGCACGGACTCTACAGGGGGAGGCACTGAAGCTTTCTTT.

The chain recombines TRBV3-1 with TRBJ1-2; tentative D call: TRBD1 (5 bases). V was cut by 1 base and J by 0 bases, with 21 bases left in between. The V gene's germline CDR1 is LGHDT and CDR2 YNNKEL (reference sequence). The length of the CDR3 is 19 residues. The CDR3 coding sequence is TGTGCCAGCAGCCAAGGATCCCGGGACCGATACGTATCTAACTATGGCTACACCTTC. Its translation is CASSQGSRDRYVSNYGYTF.

The chain recombines TRBV29-1 with TRBJ2-6; no firm D call. The length of the CDR3 is 14 residues. With 4 bases removed from V and 4 bases from J, the gap between germline ends came to 11 bases. Germline V gene lookup returns CDR1 SQVTM and CDR2 ANQGSEA. DNA of the CDR3: TGCAGCGTTGGGGCCAAGGTAGGGGCCAACGTCCTGACTTTC. This encodes CSVGAKVGANVLTF. Using reference TRBV29-1 and TRBJ2-6 for the parts outside the CDR3, the full variable domain is SAVISQKPSRDICQRGTSLTIQCQVDSQVTMMFWYRQQPGQSLTLIATANQGSEATYESGFVIDKFPISRPNLTFSTLTVSNMSPEDSSIYLCSVGAKVGANVLTFGAGSRLTVL.

This clonotype appeared once. V usage is TRBV20-1 and J usage is TRBJ2-5, with 8 bases identical to TRBD2. Germline V gene data show CDR1 as DFQATT and CDR2 as SNEGSKA (reference sequence). After removal of 3 bases from V and 7 bases from J, the junction contained 1 base not matched to a gene. The CDR3 totals 11 residues. The CDR3 is CSARAGGTQYF. The DNA for the CDR3 is TGCAGTGCTAGGGCGGGAGGGACCCAGTACTTC.

Many counts were recorded for this clonotype. V and J are TRBV20-1 and TRBJ2-7; D remains unclear. The CDR3 length is 12 residues. The ends were cut back, 6 bases at V and 0 bases at J, with 9 bases in the middle. The germline V gene encodes CDR1 DFQATT and CDR2 SNEGSKA (reference sequence). The CDR3 sequence: CSAKTNSYEQYF. The DNA for the CDR3 is TGCAGTGCGAAAACTAACTCCTACGAGCAGTACTTC.

The chain links TRBV10-3 to TRBJ1-2; 8 positions agree with TRBD1. The CDR3 has 15 amino acids. Trimming cost V 8 bases and J 8 bases; bases outside gene matches: 16. Germline V gene lookup returns CDR1 ENHRY and CDR2 SYGVKD. The CDR3 DNA reads as TGTGCCATCCGAAGGACAGGGACCGCTTATTACGGCTACACCTTC. Translated: CAIRRTGTAYYGYTF.

The rearrangement uses TRBV7-3 and TRBJ1-2; D is ambiguous. The germline CDR1 and CDR2 sequences are SGHTA and FQGTGA. Trimming stripped 2 bases from V and 8 bases from J, with 6 bases between. This CDR3 comprises 11 residues. The CDR3 loop is CASSLRQGYTF. As DNA, the CDR3 is TGTGCCAGCAGCTTACGGCAGGGCTACACCTTC.

This clonotype was found many times. This chain joins TRBV2 and TRBJ2-7; D is uncertain. Trimming shortened V by 6 bases and J by 2 bases, and 8 bases separated the two germline ends. This CDR3 has 12 residues. In germline, CDR1 is SNHLY, CDR2 FYNNEI. CDR3 sequence: CASSLITYEQYF. CDR3 sequence (DNA): TGTGCCAGCAGCCTCATAACCTACGAGCAGTACTTC.

A note on this clonotype: One base away lies a much larger clone, so this may be a sequencing read error. This chain links TRBV12-3 or TRBV12-4 with TRBJ2-7, with 8 bases fitting TRBD2. The CDR3 has 14 amino acids. Germline trimming cut 3 bases from V and 2 bases from J; bases unmatched to any gene: 3. In DNA, the CDR3 is TGTGCCAGCAGTTTTGCCGGGAGGGCCTACGAGCAGTACTTC. Translated, it gives CASSFAGRAYEQYF.

At least ten counts were recorded for this clonotype. This chain joins TRBV12-3 or TRBV12-4 and TRBJ2-7; possibly TRBD2 for D (6 bases). V was shortened by 0 bases and J by 0 bases, with 12 bases between the two germline ends. The CDR3 has 16 residues. The CDR3, as DNA: TGTGCCAGCAGTTTAGCGTGGGGGGACCGCTCCTACGAGCAGTACTTC. It yields the protein CASSLAWGDRSYEQYF.

This clonotype came up a few times. The rearrangement joins TRBV7-7 to TRBJ2-7, with D perhaps given as TRBD1 or TRBD2 (5 bases each). The DNA end lines up better with TRBJ2-1; the J call may be wrong. The CDR3 contains 15 residues. CDR1 and CDR2 from the germline V gene are SSHAT and FNYEAQ (reference sequence). The CDR3 is CASSSDSLRGNEQFF. The CDR3 bases are TGTGCCAGCAGTTCGGACTCCCTTAGGGGCAATGAGCAGTTCTTC.

In its sample, this clonotype was seen once. This chain uses TRBV24-1 with TRBJ1-5; no reliable D call. The CDR3 is 12 residues long. Trimming cost V 8 bases and J 6 bases, with 10 bases left between them. Germline V CDR1 and CDR2: KGHDR, SFDVKD. CDR3 loop: CATTAGGQPQHF. In DNA form, the CDR3 reads TGTGCCACCACTGCGGGCGGTCAGCCCCAGCATTTT.

This clonotype occurred many times. The rearrangement links TRBV12-3 or TRBV12-4 to TRBJ1-1; D is unresolved. The CDR3 runs to 13 residues. The V and J ends lost 6 bases and 1 base respectively, with 9 bases between them. CDR3 in DNA: TGTGCCAGCAGGAGCTCGGGGAACACTGAAGCTTTCTTT. Translating gives CASRSSGNTEAFF.

The J gene is TRBJ1-3, the V gene TRBV20-1, with a tentative D call TRBD1 (5 bases). V lost 3 bases to trimming and J lost 6 bases, with 15 bases between them. CDR3 length equals 14 residues. Looked up from germline, CDR1 is DFQATT and CDR2 is SNEGSKA (reference sequence). This chain's CDR3 is CSARSTGPENTIYF. The DNA of the CDR3 is TGCAGTGCTAGGTCCACGGGGCCGGAAAACACCATATATTTT.

This clonotype was recorded at least ten times. The rearrangement links TRBV12-3 or TRBV12-4 to TRBJ1-1; no clear D gene. Trimming shortened V by 1 base and J by 3 bases, and 15 bases separated the two germline ends. The CDR3 runs to 16 residues. The CDR3: CASSLDRRESDTEAFF. For the CDR3, the DNA is TGTGCCAGCAGTTTAGATAGACGGGAGTCGGACACTGAAGCTTTCTTT.